Listed here is a single TCR beta chain. Antigen unknown. Produced via immunoSEQ multiplex PCR; TCRdb's table is partial and in-frame only. Of about 24,000 clones detected, about 76% appear once; the ten largest clones hold about 3%. The trim removed 1 base at V and 3 bases at J, leaving 6 bases unmatched. Germline V CDR1 and CDR2: MGHRA, YSYEKL. The CDR3 contains 17 residues. The sample originates from a study of radiotherapy plus CTLA-4 blockade in lung cancer. About the study: An objective response was seen in approximately 17% of patients, and disease control in 25% to 40%. Study-wide results and caveats: Early blood T cell clone dynamics, with interferon-beta, were reported to best predict response. Blood-borne expansion of tumor-derived TCR clones followed radiotherapy plus ipilimumab.

CTLA-4 blockade with ipilimumab, together with focal radiation, was given to patients with chemo-refractory metastatic non-small-cell lung cancer. The sequence was collected from a human donor with non-small cell lung cancer whose response to radiotherapy plus ipilimumab could not be evaluated. The gene calls are TRBV4-1 and TRBJ2-3; 11 bases fit TRBD1. This sample comprised peripheral blood, obtained from a patient treated with radiotherapy plus ipilimumab. The CDR3 is CASSQGGTGGRTDTQYF. The CDR3 DNA sequence: TGCGCCAGCAGCCAAGGCGGGACAGGGGGAAGAACAGATACGCAGTATTTT.